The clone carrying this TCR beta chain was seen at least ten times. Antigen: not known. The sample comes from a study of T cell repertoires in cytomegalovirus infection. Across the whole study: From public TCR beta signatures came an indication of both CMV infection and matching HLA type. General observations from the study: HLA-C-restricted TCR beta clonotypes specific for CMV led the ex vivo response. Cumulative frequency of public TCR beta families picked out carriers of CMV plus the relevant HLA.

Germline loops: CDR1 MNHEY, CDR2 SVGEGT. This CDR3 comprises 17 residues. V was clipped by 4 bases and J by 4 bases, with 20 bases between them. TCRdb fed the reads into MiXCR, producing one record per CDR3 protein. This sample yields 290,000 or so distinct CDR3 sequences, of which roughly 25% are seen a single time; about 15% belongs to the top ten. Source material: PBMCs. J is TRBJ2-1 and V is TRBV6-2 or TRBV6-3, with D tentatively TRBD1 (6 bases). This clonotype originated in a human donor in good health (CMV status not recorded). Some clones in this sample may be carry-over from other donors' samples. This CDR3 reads CASSSTSTGTPYNEQFF. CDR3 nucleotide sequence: TGTGCCAGCAGTTCTACTTCCACCGGGACACCTTACAATGAGCAGTTCTTC.